The next 27 T cell receptor beta chains were all read from a single sample in a study of CD8 T cells in Susac syndrome. Random hexamers were used to reverse transcribe an amount of about 0.45 to 1 ug RNA. TCRdb reprocessed the immunoSEQ multiplex PCR reads via MiXCR and lists one record per CDR3 protein. The table has 150,000 to 200,000 distinct CDR3 sequences, about 94% seen once. The sequencing sample was made of CD4+ T cells from PBMCs. These receptors were obtained from a human donor in good health.

The chain uses TRBV20-1 and TRBJ2-1; the D gene could be TRBD1 or TRBD2 (6 bases each). Germline CDR1 DFQATT, CDR2 SNEGSKA (reference sequence). CDR3 length: 16 amino acids. Trimming stripped 2 bases from V and 2 bases from J, with 16 bases between. CDR3: CSARKIGGSAYNEQFF. CDR3 nucleotides: TGCAGTGCTAGAAAGATCGGGGGCTCAGCCTACAATGAGCAGTTCTTC.

This clonotype was observed a single time. This chain links TRBV7-9 with TRBJ1-4; D gene unclear. This CDR3 contains 13 residues. The V end lost 4 bases, the J end lost 9 bases, and 12 bases lay between the germline ends. The germline CDR1 and CDR2 sequences are SEHNR and FQNEAQ (reference sequence). CDR3 loop: CASSYYNGQKLFF. Here the CDR3 DNA reads TGTGCCAGCAGCTACTACAACGGGCAAAAACTGTTTTTT.

The rearrangement uses TRBV10-3 and TRBJ2-7, with 8 nucleotides matching TRBD2. The CDR3 extends over 12 amino acids. V was pared by 11 bases and J by 5 bases, with 8 bases of the junction left unmatched. Germline values: CDR1 ENHRY, CDR2 SYGVKD. The CDR3 sequence: CAAKPAGDEQYF. CDR3 sequence (DNA): TGTGCCGCGAAGCCAGCGGGGGACGAGCAGTACTTC.

The chain couples TRBV12-3 or TRBV12-4 to TRBJ1-6; D is perhaps TRBD1 (5 bases). V was trimmed by 3 bases and J by 8 bases, leaving 11 bases between them. This CDR3 contains 14 residues. The CDR3 DNA reads TGTGCCAGCAGTTTTGCAGGGACGGATTCACCCCTCCACTTT. Protein sequence: CASSFAGTDSPLHF.

The chain recombines TRBV19 with TRBJ2-5; possible D gene TRBD2, 5 bases. This CDR3 is built from 14 residues. V lost 7 bases and J lost 5, with 17 bases in between. Germline V lookup: CDR1 LNHDA, CDR2 SQIVND (reference sequence). The DNA for the CDR3 is TGTGCCAGTACCCCGGGTGGAGGTCGGGAGACCCAGTACTTC. It codes for CASTPGGGRETQYF.

The chain uses TRBV6-2 or TRBV6-3 and TRBJ2-3, with D perhaps being TRBD1 or TRBD2 (5 bases each). The CDR3 is 13 residues long. Trimming stripped 7 bases from V and 6 bases from J, with 14 bases between. In germline, CDR1 is MNHEY, CDR2 SVGEGT. CDR3 nucleotide sequence: TGTGCCAGCAATCGAAAGGGACGGGATACGCAGTATTTT. Translation: CASNRKGRDTQYF.

This sequence joins TRBV27 and TRBJ1-1; unclear D gene. Germline V lookup: CDR1 MNHEY, CDR2 SMNVEV (reference sequence). The germline V and J ends were trimmed by 4 bases and 1 base, with 7 bases remaining between them. This CDR3 region has 13 residues. The CDR3 loop is CASSWNGNTEAFF. CDR3 bases: TGTGCCAGCAGTTGGAACGGGAACACTGAAGCTTTCTTT.

This clonotype was found once. The J gene is TRBJ2-7, the V gene TRBV7-2; D ambiguous. This CDR3 has 13 residues. Germline V lookup: CDR1 SGHTA, CDR2 FQGNSA. Trimming took 1 base from V and 4 from J, leaving 8 bases between them. The CDR3 protein is CASSLEFGYEQYF. CDR3 coding DNA: TGTGCCAGCAGCTTAGAGTTTGGGTACGAGCAGTACTTC.

This chain connects TRBV4-1 to TRBJ2-3, with TRBD2 matching 9 bases. The ends lost 1 base at V and 9 bases at J; junction bases unmatched: 8. CDR3 length: 15 amino acids. Germline CDR1 is MGHRA and CDR2 is YSYEKL. DNA for the CDR3: TGCGCCAGCAGCCAAGGGGGACTAGCTGTAGACACGCAGTATTTT. It specifies CASSQGGLAVDTQYF.

The CDR3 region has the DNA TGTGCCAGCAGTCACGCGACGGGGACCTACGAGCAGTACTTC. Its protein product is CASSHATGTYEQYF. The genes are TRBV6-5 and TRBJ2-7, with D possibly being TRBD2 (5 bases). The CDR3 spans 14 residues. Germline-derived CDR1 and CDR2 are MNHEY and SVGAGI. The germline V and J ends were trimmed by 5 bases and 2 bases, with 13 bases remaining between them.

This clonotype was observed once. The J gene is TRBJ2-1, the V gene TRBV20-1, with a tentative D call TRBD2 (6 bases). The length of the CDR3 is 15 residues. Trimming stripped 6 bases from V and 5 bases from J, with 20 bases between. The V gene's germline CDR1 is DFQATT and CDR2 SNEGSKA (reference sequence). CDR3 region: CSAPRVAGLNNEQFF. The CDR3 nucleotides read TGCAGTGCCCCCAGGGTGGCGGGGTTAAACAATGAGCAGTTCTTC.

The chain couples TRBV20-1 to TRBJ1-2; unclear D gene. Germline V gives CDR1 DFQATT, CDR2 SNEGSKA (reference sequence). Trimming removed 1 base from V and 2 bases from J, with 8 bases in between. The CDR3 covers 13 residues. The CDR3 nucleotides read TGCAGTGCTAGAGGGACGTCCAACTATGGCTACACCTTC. Protein product: CSARGTSNYGYTF.

The chain carries TRBV12-3 or TRBV12-4 and TRBJ1-1; D remains unclear. The CDR3 has 13 residues. Trimming pared 6 bases from V and 1 base from J, leaving 9 bases between. The CDR3 sequence: CASRRTTNTEAFF. DNA of the CDR3: TGTGCCAGCAGGAGAACTACGAACACTGAAGCTTTCTTT.

The rearrangement uses TRBV15 and TRBJ2-5; 7 positions agree with TRBD1. The germline CDR1 and CDR2 sequences are LNHNV and YYDKDF (reference sequence). The CDR3 is 14 amino acids. Trimming cost V 5 bases and J 2 bases; bases outside gene matches: 5. The DNA for the CDR3 is TGTGCCACCAGCTGGGACAGTGAACAAGAGACCCAGTACTTC. Its protein product is CATSWDSEQETQYF. Based on the CDR3 plus reference TRBV15 and TRBJ2-5, the full variable domain is DAMVIQNPRYQVTQFGKPVTLSCSQTLNHNVMYWYQQKSSQAPKLLFHYYDKDFNNEADTPDNFQSRRPNTSFCFLDIRSPGLGDTAMYLCATSWDSEQETQYFGPGTRLLVL.

This clonotype is a singleton in its sample. The rearrangement joins TRBV9 to TRBJ2-3; 10 nucleotides match TRBD1. Germline loops: CDR1 SGDLS, CDR2 YYNGEE. The length of the CDR3 is 15 residues. The junction had 7 bases not matched to a gene; V was cut back by 4 bases and J by 5 bases. The CDR3 coding sequence is TGTGCCAGCAGCCCCTCGGGACAGGGGATAGATACGCAGTATTTT. Translating gives CASSPSGQGIDTQYF.

This clonotype was detected only once. This chain links TRBV12-5 with TRBJ2-5, with a tentative D call TRBD1 (6 bases). The CDR3 contains 14 residues. The V and J ends lost 6 bases and 2 bases respectively, with 13 bases between them. The germline V gene has CDR1 LGHNT and CDR2 FRNRAP. CDR3 region: CASGPDSLQETQYF. The CDR3 DNA sequence: TGTGCTAGTGGACCGGACAGCCTTCAAGAGACCCAGTACTTC.

V gene TRBV20-1 combines with J gene TRBJ1-5; D might be TRBD1 (6 bases). V was clipped by 3 bases and J by 3 bases, with 15 bases between them. The CDR3 is 15 amino acids. The germline CDR1 and CDR2 sequences are DFQATT and SNEGSKA (reference sequence). CDR3 nucleotides: TGCAGTGCTAGCCCACGGACAGTGATCAATCAGCCCCAGCATTTT. Protein: CSASPRTVINQPQHF.

The chain combines TRBV20-1 with TRBJ2-2; possible D gene TRBD1, 5 bases. The V and J ends lost 7 bases and 3 bases respectively, with 9 bases between them. CDR3 length equals 12 residues. Germline V lookup: CDR1 DFQATT, CDR2 SNEGSKA (reference sequence). The CDR3 loop is CSVPRDTGELFF. Here the CDR3 DNA reads TGCAGTGTCCCCAGGGACACCGGGGAGCTGTTTTTT.

The J gene is TRBJ2-2, the V gene TRBV20-1, with D tentatively TRBD1 (6 bases). The CDR3 is 16 residues long. V was pared by 3 bases and J by 2 bases, with 16 bases between. Germline CDR1 DFQATT, CDR2 SNEGSKA (reference sequence). CDR3 region: CSARAPGTLNTGELFF. The CDR3 DNA reads as TGCAGTGCTAGGGCTCCCGGGACACTAAACACCGGGGAGCTGTTTTTT.

This chain uses TRBV7-2 with TRBJ2-3; 8 nucleotides agree with TRBD2. Germline CDR1 and CDR2: SGHTA and FQGNSA. The CDR3 has 15 amino acids. With V trimmed by 1 base and J by 7 bases, 7 bases remained unmatched. CDR3 DNA: TGTGCCAGCAGCTTAGAGGACGGGGGGGGAAATACGCAGTATTTT. This gives the protein CASSLEDGGGNTQYF.

CDR3 DNA sequence: TGTGCCAGCAGAGGGACAGGGGCGAACACTGAAGCTTTCTTT. Its translation is CASRGTGANTEAFF. V usage is TRBV2 and J usage is TRBJ1-1; 10 bases are shared with TRBD1. J gave up 1 base and V 6 bases, and 2 bases lay outside the gene matches. Germline assignment: CDR1 SNHLY and CDR2 FYNNEI. The CDR3 consists of 14 residues.

This chain links TRBV30 with TRBJ2-1, with 7 bases aligning to TRBD1. Germline CDR1 reads GTSNPN; CDR2 reads SVGIG (reference sequence). The junction had 4 bases not matched to a gene; V was cut back by 3 bases and J by 8 bases. The CDR3 extends over 12 amino acids. The CDR3 protein is CAWSRGWDEQFF. CDR3 nucleotides: TGTGCCTGGAGCAGGGGGTGGGATGAGCAGTTCTTC.

This rearrangement joins TRBV4-3 to TRBJ1-4, with 9 positions matching TRBD1. V gave up 6 bases and J gave up 6 bases; unmatched junction bases: 5. Germline V CDR1 and CDR2: LGHNA, YSLEER. The CDR3 contains 14 residues. As DNA, the CDR3 is TGCGCCAGCAGAAGGGACAGGGATTATGAAAAACTGTTTTTT. Translation gives CASRRDRDYEKLFF.

This rearrangement joins TRBV15 to TRBJ2-7; tentatively, D is TRBD2 (7 bases). The germline gives CDR1 LNHNV, CDR2 YYDKDF (reference sequence). The CDR3 runs to 14 residues. V lost 1 base and J lost 3, with 10 bases in between. CDR3 coding DNA: TGTGCCACCAGCAGAGGGGGAGGGGGCTACGAGCAGTACTTC. It specifies CATSRGGGGYEQYF.

The chain joins TRBV7-2 to TRBJ1-2; 7 bases align to TRBD1. The CDR3 is made up of 11 amino acids. The trim removed 10 bases at V and 5 bases at J, leaving 4 bases unmatched. Per germline, CDR1 SGHTA and CDR2 FQGNSA. Here the CDR3 reads CAISTGYGYTF. The CDR3, as DNA: TGTGCCATCTCGACAGGGTATGGCTACACCTTC.

V gene TRBV20-1 combines with J gene TRBJ2-2, with a weak D call TRBD1 (6 bases). The CDR3 contains 12 residues. The V and J ends lost 7 bases and 5 bases respectively, with 11 bases between them. The germline gives CDR1 DFQATT, CDR2 SNEGSKA (reference sequence). The CDR3 DNA reads as TGCAGTGTTTCACAGGGAACCGGGGAGCTGTTTTTT. This gives the protein CSVSQGTGELFF.

The chain recombines TRBV20-1 with TRBJ2-5; D is unresolved. V was pared by 2 bases and J by 1 base, with 8 bases between. CDR3 length: 13 residues. Germline V gene lookup returns CDR1 DFQATT and CDR2 SNEGSKA (reference sequence). Here the CDR3 DNA reads TGCAGTGCTAGACTTTCCCTCCAAGAGACCCAGTACTTC. Residues: CSARLSLQETQYF.